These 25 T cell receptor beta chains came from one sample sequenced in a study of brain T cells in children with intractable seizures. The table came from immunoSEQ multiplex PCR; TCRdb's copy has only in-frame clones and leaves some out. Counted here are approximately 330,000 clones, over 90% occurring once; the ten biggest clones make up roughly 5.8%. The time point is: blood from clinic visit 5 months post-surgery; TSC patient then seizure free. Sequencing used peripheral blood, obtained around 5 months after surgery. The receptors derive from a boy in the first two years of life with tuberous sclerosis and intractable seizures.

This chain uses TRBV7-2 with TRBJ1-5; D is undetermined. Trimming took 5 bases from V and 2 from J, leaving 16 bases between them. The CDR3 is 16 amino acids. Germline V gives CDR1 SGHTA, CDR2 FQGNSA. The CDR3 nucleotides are TGTGCCAGCAGCCCCCCTTCAGCACCGCGCAATCAGCCCCAGCATTTT. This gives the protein CASSPPSAPRNQPQHF.

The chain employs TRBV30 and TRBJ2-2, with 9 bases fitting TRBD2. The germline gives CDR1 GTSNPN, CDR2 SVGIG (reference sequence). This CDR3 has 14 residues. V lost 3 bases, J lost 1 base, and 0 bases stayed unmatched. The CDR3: CAWRTSGNTGELFF. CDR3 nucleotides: TGTGCCTGGAGGACTAGCGGGAACACCGGGGAGCTGTTTTTT.

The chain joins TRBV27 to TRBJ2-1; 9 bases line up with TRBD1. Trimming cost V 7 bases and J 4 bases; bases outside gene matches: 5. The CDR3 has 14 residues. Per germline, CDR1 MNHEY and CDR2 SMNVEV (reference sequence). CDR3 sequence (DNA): TGTGCCAGCAAAATACAGGGGGCTTACAATGAGCAGTTCTTC. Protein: CASKIQGAYNEQFF.

Here the CDR3 DNA reads TGTGCCACTAGAAGGGGGGAAAAACTGTTTTTT. Encoded protein: CATRRGEKLFF. The chain combines TRBV3-1 (or the pseudogene TRBV3-2) with TRBJ1-4; weak D call: TRBD1 (6 bases). Trimming stripped 10 bases from V and 8 bases from J, with 11 bases between. This CDR3 is 11 amino acids long. Germline CDR1 LGHDT, CDR2 YNNKEL (reference sequence).

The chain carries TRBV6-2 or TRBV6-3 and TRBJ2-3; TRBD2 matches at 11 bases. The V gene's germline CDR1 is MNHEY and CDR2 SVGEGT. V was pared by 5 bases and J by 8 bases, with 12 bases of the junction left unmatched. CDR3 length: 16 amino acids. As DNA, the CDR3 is TGTGCCAGCAGTCCCAAAATAGCGGGGGGGCGTGTTACGCAGTATTTT. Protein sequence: CASSPKIAGGRVTQYF.

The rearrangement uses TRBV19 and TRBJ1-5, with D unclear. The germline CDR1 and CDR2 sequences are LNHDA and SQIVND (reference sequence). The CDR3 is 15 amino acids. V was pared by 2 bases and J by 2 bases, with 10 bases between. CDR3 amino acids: CASSIRGVRNQPQHF. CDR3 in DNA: TGTGCCAGTAGTATACGGGGAGTACGCAATCAGCCCCAGCATTTT.

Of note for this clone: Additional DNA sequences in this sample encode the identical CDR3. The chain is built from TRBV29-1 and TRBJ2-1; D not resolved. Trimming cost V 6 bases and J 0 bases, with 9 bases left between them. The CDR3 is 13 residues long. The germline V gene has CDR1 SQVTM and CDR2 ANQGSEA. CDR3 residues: CSVGYSSYNEQFF. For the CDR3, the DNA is TGCAGCGTAGGGTACAGCTCCTACAATGAGCAGTTCTTC.

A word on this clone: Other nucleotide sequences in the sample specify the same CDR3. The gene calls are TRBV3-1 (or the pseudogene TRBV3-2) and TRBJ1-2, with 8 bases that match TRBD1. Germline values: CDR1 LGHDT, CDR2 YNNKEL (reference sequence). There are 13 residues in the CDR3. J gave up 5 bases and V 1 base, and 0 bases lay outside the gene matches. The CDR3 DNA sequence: TGTGCCAGCAGCCAAGGGACAGGGTATGGCTACACCTTC. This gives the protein CASSQGTGYGYTF.

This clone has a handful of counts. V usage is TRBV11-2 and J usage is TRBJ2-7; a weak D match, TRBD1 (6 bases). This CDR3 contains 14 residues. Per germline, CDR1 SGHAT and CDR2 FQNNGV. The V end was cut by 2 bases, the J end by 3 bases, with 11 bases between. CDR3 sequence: CASSLFPRGYEQYF. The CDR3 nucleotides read TGTGCCAGCAGCTTATTCCCCAGGGGCTACGAGCAGTACTTC.

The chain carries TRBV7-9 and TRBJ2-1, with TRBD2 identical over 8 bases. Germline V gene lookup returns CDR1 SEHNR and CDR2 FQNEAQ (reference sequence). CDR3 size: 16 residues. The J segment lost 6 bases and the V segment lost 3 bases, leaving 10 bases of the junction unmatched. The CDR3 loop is CASSFPAGVSLNEQFF. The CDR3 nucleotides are TGTGCCAGCAGCTTTCCAGCGGGAGTTTCTCTCAATGAGCAGTTCTTC.

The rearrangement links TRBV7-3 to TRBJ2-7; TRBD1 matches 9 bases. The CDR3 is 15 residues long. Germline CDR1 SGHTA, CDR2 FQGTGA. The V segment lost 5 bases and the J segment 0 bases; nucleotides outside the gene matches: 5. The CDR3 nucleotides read TGTGCCAGCAGCCTCGGACAGGGGTCCTCCTACGAGCAGTACTTC. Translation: CASSLGQGSSYEQYF. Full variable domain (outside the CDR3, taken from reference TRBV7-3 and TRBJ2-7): GAGVSQTPSNKVTEKGKYVELRCDPISGHTALYWYRQSLGQGPEFLIYFQGTGAADDSGLPNDRFFAVRPEGSVSTLKIQRTERGDSAVYLCASSLGQGSSYEQYFGPGTRLTVT.

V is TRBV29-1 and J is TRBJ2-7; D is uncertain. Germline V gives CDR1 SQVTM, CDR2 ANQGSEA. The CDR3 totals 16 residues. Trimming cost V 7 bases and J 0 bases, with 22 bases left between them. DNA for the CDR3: TGCAGCGCCCATGTTATCACTTCCCGCGACTCCTACGAGCAGTACTTC. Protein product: CSAHVITSRDSYEQYF.

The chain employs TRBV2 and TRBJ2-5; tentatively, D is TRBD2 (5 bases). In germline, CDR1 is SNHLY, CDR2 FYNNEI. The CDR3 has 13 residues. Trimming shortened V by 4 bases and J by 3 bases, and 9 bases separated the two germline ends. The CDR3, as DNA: TGTGCCAGCAGTGGGCTGGGAGAAGAGACCCAGTACTTC. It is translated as CASSGLGEETQYF.

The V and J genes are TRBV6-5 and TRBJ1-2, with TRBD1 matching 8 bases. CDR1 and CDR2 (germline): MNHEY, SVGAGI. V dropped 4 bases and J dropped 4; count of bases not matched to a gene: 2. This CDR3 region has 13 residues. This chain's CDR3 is CASSWDRSYGYTF. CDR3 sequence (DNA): TGTGCCAGCAGTTGGGACAGGAGCTATGGCTACACCTTC.

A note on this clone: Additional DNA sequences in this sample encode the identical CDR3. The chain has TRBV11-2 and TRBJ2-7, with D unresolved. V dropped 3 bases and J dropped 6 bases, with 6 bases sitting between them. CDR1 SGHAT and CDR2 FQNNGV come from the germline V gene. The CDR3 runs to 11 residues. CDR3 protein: CASSFRREQYF. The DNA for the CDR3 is TGTGCCAGCAGCTTTCGGCGCGAGCAGTACTTC.

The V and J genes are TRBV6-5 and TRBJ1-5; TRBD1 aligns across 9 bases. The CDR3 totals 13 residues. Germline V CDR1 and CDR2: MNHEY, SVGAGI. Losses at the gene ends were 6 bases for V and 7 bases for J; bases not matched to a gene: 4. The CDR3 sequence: CASRQGAKQPQHF. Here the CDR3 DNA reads TGTGCCAGCAGACAGGGGGCTAAGCAGCCCCAGCATTTT.

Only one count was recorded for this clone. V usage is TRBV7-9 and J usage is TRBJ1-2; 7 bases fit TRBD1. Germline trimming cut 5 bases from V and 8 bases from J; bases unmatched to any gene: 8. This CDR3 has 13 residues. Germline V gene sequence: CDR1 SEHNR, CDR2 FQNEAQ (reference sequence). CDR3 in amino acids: CASSLRQGHGYTF. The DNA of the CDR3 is TGTGCCAGCAGCCTAAGACAGGGACACGGCTACACCTTC.

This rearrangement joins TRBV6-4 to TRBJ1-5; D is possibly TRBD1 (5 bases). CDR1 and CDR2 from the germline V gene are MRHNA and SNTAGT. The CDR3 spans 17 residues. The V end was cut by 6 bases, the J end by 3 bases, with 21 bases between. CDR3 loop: CASRYPPPGHVNQPQHF. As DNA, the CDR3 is TGTGCCAGCAGGTATCCCCCTCCAGGGCATGTCAATCAGCCCCAGCATTTT.

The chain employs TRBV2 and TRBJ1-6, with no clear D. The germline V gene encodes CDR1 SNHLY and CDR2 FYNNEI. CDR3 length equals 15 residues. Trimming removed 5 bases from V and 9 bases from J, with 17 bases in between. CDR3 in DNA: TGTGCCAGCAGTTGGAACTTCCCACGGGGTTCACCCCTCCACTTT. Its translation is CASSWNFPRGSPLHF. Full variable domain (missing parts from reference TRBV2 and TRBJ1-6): EPEVTQTPSHQVTQMGQEVILRCVPISNHLYFYWYRQILGQKVEFLVSFYNNEISEKSEIFDDQFSVERPDGSNFTLKIRSTKLEDSAMYFCASSWNFPRGSPLHFGNGTRLTVT.

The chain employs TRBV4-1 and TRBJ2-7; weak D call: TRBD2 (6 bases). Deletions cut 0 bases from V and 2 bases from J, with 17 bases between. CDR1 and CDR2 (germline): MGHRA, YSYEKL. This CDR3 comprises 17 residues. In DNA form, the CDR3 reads TGCGCCAGCAGCCAAGATTTTGAGGCGACGGGGGCCTACGAGCAGTACTTC. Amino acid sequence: CASSQDFEATGAYEQYF.

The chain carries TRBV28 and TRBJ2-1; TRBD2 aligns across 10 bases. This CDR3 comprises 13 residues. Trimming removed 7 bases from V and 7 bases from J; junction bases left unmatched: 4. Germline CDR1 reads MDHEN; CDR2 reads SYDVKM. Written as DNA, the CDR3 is TGTGCCAGCAACCTTAGCGGGAGGAATGAGCAGTTCTTC. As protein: CASNLSGRNEQFF.

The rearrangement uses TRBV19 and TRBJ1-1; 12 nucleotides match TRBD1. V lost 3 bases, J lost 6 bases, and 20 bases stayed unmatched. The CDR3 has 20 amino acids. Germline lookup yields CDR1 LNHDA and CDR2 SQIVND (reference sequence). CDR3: CASSIPLLNRDRGLDPEAFF. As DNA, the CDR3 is TGTGCCAGTAGTATTCCTCTCTTAAACCGGGACAGGGGGCTCGATCCTGAAGCTTTCTTT.

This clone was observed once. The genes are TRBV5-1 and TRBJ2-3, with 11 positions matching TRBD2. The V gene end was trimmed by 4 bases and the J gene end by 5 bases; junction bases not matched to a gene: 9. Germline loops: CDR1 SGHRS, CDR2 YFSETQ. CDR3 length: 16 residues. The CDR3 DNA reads TGCGCCAGCAGCCCGGGACTAGCGGAGAGGGGAGATACGCAGTATTTT. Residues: CASSPGLAERGDTQYF.

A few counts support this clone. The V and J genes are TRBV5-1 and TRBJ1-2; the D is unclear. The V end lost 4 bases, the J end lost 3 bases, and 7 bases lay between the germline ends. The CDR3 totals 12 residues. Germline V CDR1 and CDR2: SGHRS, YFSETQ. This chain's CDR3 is CASSADDYGYTF. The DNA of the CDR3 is TGCGCCAGCAGCGCGGATGACTATGGCTACACCTTC.

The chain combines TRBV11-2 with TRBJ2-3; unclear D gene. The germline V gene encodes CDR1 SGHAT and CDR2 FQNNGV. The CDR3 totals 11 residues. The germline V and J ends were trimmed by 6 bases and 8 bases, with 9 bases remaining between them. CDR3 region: CASSGKGTQYF. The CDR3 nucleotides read TGTGCCAGCAGTGGAAAGGGTACGCAGTATTTT.